This entry describes one T cell receptor (beta chain). The source of the sample is a study of blood T cell repertoires in COVID-19. A PCR-confirmed or clinician-diagnosed COVID-19 case had contacted exposed participants within 2 weeks of entry. Sequencing used immunoSEQ multiplex PCR; TCRdb keeps in-frame clones, though not all of them. The table records approximately 300,000 clones, roughly nine tenths of them present only once. The clonotype comes from a woman aged 25 to 39 who had been exposed to COVID-19. Sequencing was done on a sample of PBMCs or T cells enriched from blood (not recorded which).

CDR3 region: CASSLAGTGLEKLFF. The CDR3 DNA reads as TGCGCCAGCAGCTTGGCCGGGACAGGCCTCGAAAAACTGTTTTTT. The gene calls are TRBV5-1 and TRBJ1-4, with 8 bases fitting TRBD1. There are 15 residues in the CDR3. Trimming removed 0 bases from V and 8 bases from J; junction bases left unmatched: 6. Per the germline V gene, CDR1 is SGHRS and CDR2 is YFSETQ.